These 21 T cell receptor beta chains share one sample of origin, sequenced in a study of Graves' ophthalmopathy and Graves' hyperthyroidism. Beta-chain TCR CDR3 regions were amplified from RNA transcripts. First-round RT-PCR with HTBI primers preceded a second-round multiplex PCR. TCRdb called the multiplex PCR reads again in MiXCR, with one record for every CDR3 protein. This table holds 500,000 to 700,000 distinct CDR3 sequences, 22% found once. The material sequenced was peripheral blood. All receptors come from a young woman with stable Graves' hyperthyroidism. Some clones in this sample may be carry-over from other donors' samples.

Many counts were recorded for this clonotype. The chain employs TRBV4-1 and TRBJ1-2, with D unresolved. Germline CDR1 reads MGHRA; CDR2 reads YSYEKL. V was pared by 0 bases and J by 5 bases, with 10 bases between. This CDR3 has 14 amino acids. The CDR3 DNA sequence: TGCGCCAGCAGCCAAGAGGTCAGGAGTTATGGCTACACCTTC. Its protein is CASSQEVRSYGYTF.

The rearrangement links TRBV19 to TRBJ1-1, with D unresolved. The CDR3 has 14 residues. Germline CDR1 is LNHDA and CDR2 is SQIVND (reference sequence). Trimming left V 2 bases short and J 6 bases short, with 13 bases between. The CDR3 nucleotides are TGTGCCAGTAGTATACAACCGTCCGGGGCTGAAGCTTTCTTT. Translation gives CASSIQPSGAEAFF.

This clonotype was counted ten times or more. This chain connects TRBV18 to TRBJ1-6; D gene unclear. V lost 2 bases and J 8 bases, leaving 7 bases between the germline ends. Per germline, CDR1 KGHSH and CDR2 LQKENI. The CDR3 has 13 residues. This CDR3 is CASSPRADSPLHF. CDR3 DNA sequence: TGTGCCAGCTCACCAAGAGCAGATTCACCCCTCCACTTT.

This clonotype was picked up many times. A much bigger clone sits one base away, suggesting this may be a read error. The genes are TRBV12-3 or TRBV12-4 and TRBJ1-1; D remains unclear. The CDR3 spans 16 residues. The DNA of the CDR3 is TGTGCCAGCAGTCGGTACCCCGGGTCTTTGAACACTGGAGCTTTCTTT. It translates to CASSRYPGSLNTGAFF.

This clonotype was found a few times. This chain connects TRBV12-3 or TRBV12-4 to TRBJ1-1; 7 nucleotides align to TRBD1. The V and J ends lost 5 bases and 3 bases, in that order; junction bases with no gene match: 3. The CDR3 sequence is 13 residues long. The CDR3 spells CASSRGQDTEAFF. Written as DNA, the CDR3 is TGTGCCAGCAGTAGGGGGCAGGACACTGAAGCTTTCTTT.

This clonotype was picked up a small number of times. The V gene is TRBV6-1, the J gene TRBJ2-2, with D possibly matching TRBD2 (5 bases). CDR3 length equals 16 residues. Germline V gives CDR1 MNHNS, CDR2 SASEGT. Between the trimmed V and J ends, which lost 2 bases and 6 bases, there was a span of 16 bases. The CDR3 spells CASSERTGGNPGELFF. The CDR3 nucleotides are TGTGCCAGCAGTGAAAGGACTGGTGGTAATCCCGGGGAGCTGTTTTTT.

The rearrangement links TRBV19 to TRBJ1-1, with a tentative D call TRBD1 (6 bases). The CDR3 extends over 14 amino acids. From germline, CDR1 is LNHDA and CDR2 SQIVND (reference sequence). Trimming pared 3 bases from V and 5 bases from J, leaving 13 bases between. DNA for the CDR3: TGTGCCAGTAGTATCGGGACACGGGGAACTGAAGCTTTCTTT. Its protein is CASSIGTRGTEAFF.

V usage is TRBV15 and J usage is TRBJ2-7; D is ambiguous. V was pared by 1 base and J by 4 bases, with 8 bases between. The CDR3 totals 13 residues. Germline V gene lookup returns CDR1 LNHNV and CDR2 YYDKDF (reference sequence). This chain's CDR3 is CATSRVAAYEQYF. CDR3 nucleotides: TGTGCCACCAGCAGAGTGGCAGCTTACGAGCAGTACTTC.

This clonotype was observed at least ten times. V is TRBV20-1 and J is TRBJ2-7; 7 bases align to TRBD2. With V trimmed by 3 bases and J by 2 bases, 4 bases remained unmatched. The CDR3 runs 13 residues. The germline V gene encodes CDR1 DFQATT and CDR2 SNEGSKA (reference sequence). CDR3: CSASVGGTYEQYF. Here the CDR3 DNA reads TGCAGTGCTAGTGTCGGGGGGACCTACGAGCAGTACTTC.

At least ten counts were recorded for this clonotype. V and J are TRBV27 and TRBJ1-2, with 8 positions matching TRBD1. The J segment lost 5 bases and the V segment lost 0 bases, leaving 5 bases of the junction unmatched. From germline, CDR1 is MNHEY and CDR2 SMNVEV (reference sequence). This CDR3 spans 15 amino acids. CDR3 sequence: CASSLSPTGGYGYTF. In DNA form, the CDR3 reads TGTGCCAGCAGTTTATCGCCTACAGGGGGATATGGCTACACCTTC.

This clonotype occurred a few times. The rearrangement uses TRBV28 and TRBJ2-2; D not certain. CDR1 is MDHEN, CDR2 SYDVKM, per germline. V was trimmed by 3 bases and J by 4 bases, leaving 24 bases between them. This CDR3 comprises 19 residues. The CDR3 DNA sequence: TGTGCCAGCAGTTTCCTCCGTGCTAGGGCAAGGGTTGGCACCGGGGAGCTGTTTTTT. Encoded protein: CASSFLRARARVGTGELFF.

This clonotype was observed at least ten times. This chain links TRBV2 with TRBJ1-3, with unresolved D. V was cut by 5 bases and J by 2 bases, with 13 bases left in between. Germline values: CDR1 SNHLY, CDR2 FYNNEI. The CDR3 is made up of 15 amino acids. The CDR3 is CASSLREGTGNTIYF. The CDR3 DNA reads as TGTGCCAGCAGTCTACGCGAGGGAACTGGAAACACCATATATTTT.

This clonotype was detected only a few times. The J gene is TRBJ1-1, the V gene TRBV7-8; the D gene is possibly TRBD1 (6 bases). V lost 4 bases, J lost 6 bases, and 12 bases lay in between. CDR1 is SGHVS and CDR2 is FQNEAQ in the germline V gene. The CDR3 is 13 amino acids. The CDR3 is CASSSGGGAEAFF. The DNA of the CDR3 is TGTGCCAGCAGCTCGGGGGGGGGCGCTGAAGCTTTCTTT.

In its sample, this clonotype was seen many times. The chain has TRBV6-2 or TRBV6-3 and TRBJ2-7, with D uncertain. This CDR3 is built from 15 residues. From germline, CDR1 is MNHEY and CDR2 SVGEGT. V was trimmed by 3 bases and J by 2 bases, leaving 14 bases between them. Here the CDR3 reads CASSYELGSTYEQYF. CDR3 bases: TGTGCCAGCAGTTATGAATTAGGCAGCACCTACGAGCAGTACTTC.

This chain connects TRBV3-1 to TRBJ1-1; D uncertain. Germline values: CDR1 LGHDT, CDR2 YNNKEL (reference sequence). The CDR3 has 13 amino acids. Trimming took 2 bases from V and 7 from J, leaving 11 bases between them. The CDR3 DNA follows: TGTGCCAGCAGCCAATTCGAAGGAGGTGAAGCTTTCTTT. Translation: CASSQFEGGEAFF.

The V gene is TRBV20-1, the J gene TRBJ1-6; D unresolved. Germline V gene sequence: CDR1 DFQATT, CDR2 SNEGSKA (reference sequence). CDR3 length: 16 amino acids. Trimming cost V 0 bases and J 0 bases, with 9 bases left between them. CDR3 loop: CSARDRPSSYNSPLHF. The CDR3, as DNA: TGCAGTGCTAGAGATAGGCCGAGCTCCTATAATTCACCCCTCCACTTT.

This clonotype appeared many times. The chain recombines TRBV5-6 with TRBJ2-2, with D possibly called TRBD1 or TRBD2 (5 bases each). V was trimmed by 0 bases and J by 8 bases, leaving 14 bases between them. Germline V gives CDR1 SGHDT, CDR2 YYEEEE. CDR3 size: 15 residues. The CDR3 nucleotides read TGTGCCAGCAGCTTGGTCGGGACCGGTGTAGGGGAGCTGTTTTTT. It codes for CASSLVGTGVGELFF.

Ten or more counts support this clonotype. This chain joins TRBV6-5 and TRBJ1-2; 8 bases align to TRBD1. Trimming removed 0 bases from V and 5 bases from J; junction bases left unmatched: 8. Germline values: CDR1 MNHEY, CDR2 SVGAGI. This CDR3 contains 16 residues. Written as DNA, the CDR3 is TGTGCCAGCAGTTACTCGGGAACAGGGGGTCTATATGGCTACACCTTC. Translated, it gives CASSYSGTGGLYGYTF.

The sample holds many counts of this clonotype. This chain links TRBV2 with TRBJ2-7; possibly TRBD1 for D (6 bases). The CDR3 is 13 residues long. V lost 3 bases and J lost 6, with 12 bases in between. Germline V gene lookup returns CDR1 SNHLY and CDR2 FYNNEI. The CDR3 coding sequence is TGTGCCAGCAGTGACCTAGGGGGTCGCGAGCAGTACTTC. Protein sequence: CASSDLGGREQYF.

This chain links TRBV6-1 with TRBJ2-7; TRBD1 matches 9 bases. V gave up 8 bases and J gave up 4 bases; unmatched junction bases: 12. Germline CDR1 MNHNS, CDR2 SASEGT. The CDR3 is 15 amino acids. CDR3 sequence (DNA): TGTGCCAGCGGACCGTTGGGACAGGGACCATACGAGCAGTACTTC. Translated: CASGPLGQGPYEQYF.

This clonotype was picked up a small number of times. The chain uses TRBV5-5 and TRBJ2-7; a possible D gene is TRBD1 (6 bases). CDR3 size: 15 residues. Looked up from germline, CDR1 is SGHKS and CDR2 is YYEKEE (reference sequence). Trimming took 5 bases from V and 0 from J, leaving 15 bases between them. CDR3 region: CASRSTGLSSYEQYF. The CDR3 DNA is TGTGCCAGCAGATCCACAGGGTTGAGCTCCTACGAGCAGTACTTC.